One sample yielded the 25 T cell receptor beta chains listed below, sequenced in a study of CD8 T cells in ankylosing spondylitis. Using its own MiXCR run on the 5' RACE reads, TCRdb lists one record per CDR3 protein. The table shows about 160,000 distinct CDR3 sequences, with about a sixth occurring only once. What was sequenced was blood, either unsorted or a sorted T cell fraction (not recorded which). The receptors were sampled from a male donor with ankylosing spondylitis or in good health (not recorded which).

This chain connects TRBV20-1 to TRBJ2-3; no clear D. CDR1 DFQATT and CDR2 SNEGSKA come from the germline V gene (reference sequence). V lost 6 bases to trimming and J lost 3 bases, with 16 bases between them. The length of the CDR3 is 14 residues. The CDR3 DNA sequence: TGCAGTGCCGCCCACTCTCGAACGACAGATACGCAGTATTTT. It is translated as CSAAHSRTTDTQYF.

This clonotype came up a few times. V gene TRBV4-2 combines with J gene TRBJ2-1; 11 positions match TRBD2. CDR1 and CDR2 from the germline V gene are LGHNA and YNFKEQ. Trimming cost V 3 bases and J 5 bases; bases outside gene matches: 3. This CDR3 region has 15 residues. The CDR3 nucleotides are TGTGCCAGCAGCCAGCCGGGACTAGCGGACAATGAGCAGTTCTTC. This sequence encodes CASSQPGLADNEQFF.

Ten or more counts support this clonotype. The CDR3, as DNA: TGTGCCAGCGCTGTGAGGGAGGCTACGCAGTATTTT. Protein: CASAVREATQYF. The chain links TRBV2 to TRBJ2-3, with D possibly TRBD2 on 6 matching bases. Trimming shortened V by 8 bases and J by 8 bases, and 14 bases separated the two germline ends. This CDR3 is 12 amino acids long. Germline assignment: CDR1 SNHLY and CDR2 FYNNEI.

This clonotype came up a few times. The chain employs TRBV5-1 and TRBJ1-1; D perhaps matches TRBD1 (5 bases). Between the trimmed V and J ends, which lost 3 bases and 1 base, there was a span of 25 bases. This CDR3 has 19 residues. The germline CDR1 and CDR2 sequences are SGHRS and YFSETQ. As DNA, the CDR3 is TGCGCCAGCAGCTCCGAACCTTACTCCCTGGGGGGTCGGAACACTGAAGCTTTCTTT. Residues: CASSSEPYSLGGRNTEAFF.

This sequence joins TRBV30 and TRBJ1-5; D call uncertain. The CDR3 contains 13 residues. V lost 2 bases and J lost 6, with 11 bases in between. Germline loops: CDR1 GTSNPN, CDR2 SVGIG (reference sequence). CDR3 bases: TGTGCCTGGAGTCCAGGATTGGGTCAGCCCCAGCATTTT. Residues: CAWSPGLGQPQHF.

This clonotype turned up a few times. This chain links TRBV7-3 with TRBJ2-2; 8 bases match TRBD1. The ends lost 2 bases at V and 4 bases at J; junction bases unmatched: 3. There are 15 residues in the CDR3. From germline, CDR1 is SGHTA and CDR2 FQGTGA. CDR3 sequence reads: CASSLLRGLTGELFF. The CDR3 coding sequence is TGTGCCAGCAGCTTACTCAGGGGGCTCACCGGGGAGCTGTTTTTT. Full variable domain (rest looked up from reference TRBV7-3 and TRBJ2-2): GAGVSQTPSNKVTEKGKYVELRCDPISGHTALYWYRQSLGQGPEFLIYFQGTGAADDSGLPNDRFFAVRPEGSVSTLKIQRTERGDSAVYLCASSLLRGLTGELFFGEGSRLTVL.

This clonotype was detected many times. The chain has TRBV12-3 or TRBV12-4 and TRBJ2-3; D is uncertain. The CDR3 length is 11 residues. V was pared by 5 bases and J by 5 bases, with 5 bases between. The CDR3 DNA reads TGTGCCAGCAGTAGGTTAGATACGCAGTATTTT. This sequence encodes CASSRLDTQYF.

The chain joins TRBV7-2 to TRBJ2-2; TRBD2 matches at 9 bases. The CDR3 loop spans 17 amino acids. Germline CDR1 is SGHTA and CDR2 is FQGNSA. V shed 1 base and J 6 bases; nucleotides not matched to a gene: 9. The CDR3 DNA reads TGTGCCAGCAGCTTAGTTTGGGCGGGAGGGCCTTCCGGGGAGCTGTTTTTT. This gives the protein CASSLVWAGGPSGELFF.

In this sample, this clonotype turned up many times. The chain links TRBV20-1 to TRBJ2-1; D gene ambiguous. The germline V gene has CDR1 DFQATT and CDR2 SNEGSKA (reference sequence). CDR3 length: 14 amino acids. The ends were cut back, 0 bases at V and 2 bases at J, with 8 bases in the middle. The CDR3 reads CSARDPVAYNEQFF. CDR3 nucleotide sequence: TGCAGTGCTAGAGATCCTGTCGCCTACAATGAGCAGTTCTTC.

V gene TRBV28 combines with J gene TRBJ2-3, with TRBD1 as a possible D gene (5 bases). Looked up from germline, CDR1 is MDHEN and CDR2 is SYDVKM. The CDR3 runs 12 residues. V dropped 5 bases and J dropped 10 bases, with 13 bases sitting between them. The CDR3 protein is CASSPPVGAQYF. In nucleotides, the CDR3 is TGTGCCAGCAGTCCCCCAGTAGGGGCGCAGTATTTT.

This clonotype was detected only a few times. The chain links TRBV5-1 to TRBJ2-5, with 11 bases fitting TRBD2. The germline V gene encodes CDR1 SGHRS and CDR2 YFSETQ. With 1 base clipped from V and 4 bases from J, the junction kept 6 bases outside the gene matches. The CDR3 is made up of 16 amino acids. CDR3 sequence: CASSLIAGGSVETQYF. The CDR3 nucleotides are TGCGCCAGCAGCTTGATAGCGGGAGGGAGTGTAGAGACCCAGTACTTC.

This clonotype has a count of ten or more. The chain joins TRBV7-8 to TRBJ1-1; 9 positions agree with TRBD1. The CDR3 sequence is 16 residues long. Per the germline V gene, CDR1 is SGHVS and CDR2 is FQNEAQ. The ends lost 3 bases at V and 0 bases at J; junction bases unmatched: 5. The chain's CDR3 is CASSLGGQGVNTEAFF. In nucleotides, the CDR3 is TGTGCCAGCAGCTTGGGGGGACAGGGAGTGAACACTGAAGCTTTCTTT.

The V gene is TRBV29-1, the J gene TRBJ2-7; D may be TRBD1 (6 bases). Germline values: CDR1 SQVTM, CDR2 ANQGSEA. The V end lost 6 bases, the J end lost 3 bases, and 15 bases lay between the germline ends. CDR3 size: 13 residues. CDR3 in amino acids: CSVDGGRGYEQYF. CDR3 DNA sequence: TGCAGCGTGGATGGTGGCAGGGGCTACGAGCAGTACTTC.

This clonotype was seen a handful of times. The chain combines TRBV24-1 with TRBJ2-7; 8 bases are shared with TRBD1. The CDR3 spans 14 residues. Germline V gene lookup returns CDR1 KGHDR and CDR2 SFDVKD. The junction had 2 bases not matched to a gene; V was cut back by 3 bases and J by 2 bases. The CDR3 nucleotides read TGTGCCACCAGTGATCCAGGGGGCCCCTACGAGCAGTACTTC. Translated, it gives CATSDPGGPYEQYF.

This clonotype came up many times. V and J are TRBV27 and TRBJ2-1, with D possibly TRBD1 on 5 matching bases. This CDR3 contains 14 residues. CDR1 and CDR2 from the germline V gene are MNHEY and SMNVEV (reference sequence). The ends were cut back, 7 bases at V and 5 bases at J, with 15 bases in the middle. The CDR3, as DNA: TGTGCCAGCAAGGGGAACTGGGTGAACAATGAGCAGTTCTTC. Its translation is CASKGNWVNNEQFF.

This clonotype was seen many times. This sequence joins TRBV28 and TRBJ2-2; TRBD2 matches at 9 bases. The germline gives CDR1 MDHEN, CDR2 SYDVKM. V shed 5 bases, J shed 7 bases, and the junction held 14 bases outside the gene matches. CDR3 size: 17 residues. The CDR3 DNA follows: TGTGCCAGCAGTGGTCCGGGACTAGCTTCTCTTAGCGGGGAGCTGTTTTTT. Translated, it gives CASSGPGLASLSGELFF. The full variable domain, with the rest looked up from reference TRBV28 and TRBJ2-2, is DVKVTQSSRYLVKRTGEKVFLECVQDMDHENMFWYRQDPGLGLRLIYFSYDVKMKEKGDIPEGYSVSREKKERFSLILESASTNQTSMYLCASSGPGLASLSGELFFGEGSRLTVL.

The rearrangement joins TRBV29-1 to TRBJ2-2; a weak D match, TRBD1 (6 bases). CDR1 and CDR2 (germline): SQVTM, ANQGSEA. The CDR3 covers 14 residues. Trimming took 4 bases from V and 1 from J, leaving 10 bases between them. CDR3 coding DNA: TGCAGCGTTGCCGGGACACGGAACACCGGGGAGCTGTTTTTT. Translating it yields CSVAGTRNTGELFF.

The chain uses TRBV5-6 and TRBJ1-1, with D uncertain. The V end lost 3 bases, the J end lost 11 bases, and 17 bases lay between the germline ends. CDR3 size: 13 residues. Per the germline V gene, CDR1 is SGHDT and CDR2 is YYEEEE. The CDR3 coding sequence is TGTGCCAGCAGCTGGAGGGTAGTTGGAGGGGCTTTCTTT. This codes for CASSWRVVGGAFF.

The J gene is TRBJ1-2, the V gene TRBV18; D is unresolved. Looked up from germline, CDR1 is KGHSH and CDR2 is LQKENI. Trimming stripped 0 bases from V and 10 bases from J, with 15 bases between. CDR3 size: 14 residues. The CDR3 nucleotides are TGTGCCAGCTCACCACCTGCGGGGATGAATGACTACACCTTC. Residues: CASSPPAGMNDYTF.

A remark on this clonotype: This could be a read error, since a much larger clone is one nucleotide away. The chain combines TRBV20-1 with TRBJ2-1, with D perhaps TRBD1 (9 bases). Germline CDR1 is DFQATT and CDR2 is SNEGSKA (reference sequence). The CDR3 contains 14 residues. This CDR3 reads CSAREPDRGLVGSF. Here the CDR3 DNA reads TGCAGTGCTAGAGAGCCGGACAGGGGACTAGTAGGATCCTTC.

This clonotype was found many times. The CDR3 reads CASSADGRVSYEQYF. The DNA of the CDR3 is TGCGCCAGCAGCGCGGACGGCAGAGTATCCTACGAGCAGTACTTC. The rearrangement uses TRBV5-1 and TRBJ2-7; no reliable D call. Germline V gives CDR1 SGHRS, CDR2 YFSETQ. CDR3 length equals 15 residues. V gave up 4 bases and J gave up 1 base, with 15 bases separating them.

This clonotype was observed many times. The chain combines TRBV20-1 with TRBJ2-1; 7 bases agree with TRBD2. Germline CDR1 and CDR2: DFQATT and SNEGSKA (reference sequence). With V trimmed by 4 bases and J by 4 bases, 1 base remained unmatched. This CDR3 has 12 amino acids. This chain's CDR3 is CSAKRGYNEQFF. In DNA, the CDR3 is TGCAGTGCTAAGCGGGGTTACAATGAGCAGTTCTTC.

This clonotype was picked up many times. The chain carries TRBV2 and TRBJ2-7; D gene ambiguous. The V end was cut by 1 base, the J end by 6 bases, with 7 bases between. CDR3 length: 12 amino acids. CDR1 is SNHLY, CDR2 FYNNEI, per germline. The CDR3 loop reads CASSEELSEQYF. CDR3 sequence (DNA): TGTGCCAGCAGTGAAGAGTTGTCCGAGCAGTACTTC.

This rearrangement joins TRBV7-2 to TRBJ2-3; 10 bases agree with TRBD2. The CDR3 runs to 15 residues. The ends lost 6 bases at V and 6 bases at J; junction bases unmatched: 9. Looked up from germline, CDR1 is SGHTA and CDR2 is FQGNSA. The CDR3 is CASSSFTSGADTQYF. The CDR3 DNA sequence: TGTGCCAGCAGTTCATTCACTAGCGGGGCGGATACGCAGTATTTT.

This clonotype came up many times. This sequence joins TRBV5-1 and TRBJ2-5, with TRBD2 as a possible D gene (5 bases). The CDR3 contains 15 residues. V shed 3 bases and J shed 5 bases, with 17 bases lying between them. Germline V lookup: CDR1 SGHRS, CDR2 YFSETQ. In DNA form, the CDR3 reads TGCGCCAGCAGCTCCGACTACCTACGTGGGGAGACCCAGTACTTC. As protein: CASSSDYLRGETQYF.